The 24 T cell receptor beta chains presented below share a single source sample, sequenced in a study of cytomegalovirus exposure and HLA in healthy donors (dated by TCRdb to about 2017). The protocol used for the library was the immunoSEQ multiplex PCR assay. The multiplex PCR relied on a mix of 60 forward primers for TCR Vbeta segments and 13 reverse primers for TCR Jbeta segments. Not all clones reach the TCRdb copy of this immuneACCESS table, which keeps in-frame sequences only. Checked studies attribute under half of the gap to unresolved V genes and leave the rest unexplained. This sample's table contains 150,000 to 200,000 clones. About 0.81% of the sample goes to the ten largest clones. Sequencing was performed on PBMCs. These receptor sequences come from a woman aged 18-35 years in good health and CMV-seropositive.

The rearrangement joins TRBV11-2 to TRBJ2-3; D is unresolved. The V and J ends lost 5 bases and 0 bases respectively, with 18 bases between them. This CDR3 is 17 amino acids long. Germline CDR1 is SGHAT and CDR2 is FQNNGV. CDR3 sequence reads: CASSPSAGPRSTDTQYF. The CDR3 region has the DNA TGTGCCAGCAGCCCCAGCGCTGGCCCCAGAAGCACAGATACGCAGTATTTT.

The rearrangement links TRBV18 to TRBJ2-7, with 7 nucleotides matching TRBD2. The trim removed 1 base at V and 2 bases at J, leaving 14 bases unmatched. This CDR3 has 18 amino acids. Germline assignment: CDR1 KGHSH and CDR2 LQKENI. In DNA form, the CDR3 reads TGTGCCAGCTCACCACTACTCGGTAGCGGGCTAACGCCCTACGAGCAGTACTTC. Amino acids: CASSPLLGSGLTPYEQYF. The variable domain in full, completed from reference TRBV18 and TRBJ2-7, reads NAGVMQNPRHLVRRRGQEARLRCSPMKGHSHVYWYRQLPEEGLKFMVYLQKENIIDESGMPKERFSAEFPKEGPSILRIQQVVRGDSAAYFCASSPLLGSGLTPYEQYFGPGTRLTVT.

This chain uses TRBV7-9 with TRBJ2-7, with 9 bases that match TRBD1. V was pared by 4 bases and J by 2 bases, with 6 bases of the junction left unmatched. CDR3 length: 15 amino acids. Germline values: CDR1 SEHNR, CDR2 FQNEAQ (reference sequence). CDR3: CASSSPGQGAYEQYF. The CDR3 coding sequence is TGTGCCAGCAGCTCGCCGGGACAGGGAGCCTACGAGCAGTACTTC.

The gene calls are TRBV11-3 and TRBJ1-3; no clear D gene. Deletions cut 4 bases from V and 7 bases from J, with 8 bases between. This CDR3 is 12 amino acids long. Looked up from germline, CDR1 is SGHNT and CDR2 is YENEEA. The CDR3 loop is CASSSGKNTIYF. The CDR3 region has the DNA TGTGCCAGCAGCTCGGGGAAGAACACCATATATTTT.

This chain joins TRBV5-1 and TRBJ2-7; possibly TRBD1 for D (5 bases). Trimming removed 3 bases from V and 5 bases from J, with 12 bases in between. CDR1 and CDR2 (germline): SGHRS, YFSETQ. CDR3 length: 13 amino acids. CDR3 bases: TGCGCCAGCAGCTCCCAGGGAAATAACGAGCAGTACTTC. Translating it yields CASSSQGNNEQYF. Full variable domain (remainder filled in from reference TRBV5-1 and TRBJ2-7): KAGVTQTPRYLIKTRGQQVTLSCSPISGHRSVSWYQQTPGQGLQFLFEYFSETQRNKGNFPGRFSGRQFSNSRSEMNVSTLELGDSALYLCASSSQGNNEQYFGPGTRLTVT.

The V and J genes are TRBV5-1 and TRBJ1-2, with TRBD1 identical over 11 bases. V lost 3 bases and J lost 6; bases outside the gene matches: 4. There are 14 residues in the CDR3. Germline loops: CDR1 SGHRS, CDR2 YFSETQ. CDR3 nucleotides: TGCGCCAGCAGCTCCGGGACAGGGGGACATGGCTACACCTTC. This encodes CASSSGTGGHGYTF.

CDR3: CASSRSRTGSNEKLFF. As DNA, the CDR3 is TGTGCCAGCAGCCGTTCGCGGACAGGGAGTAATGAAAAACTGTTTTTT. This chain links TRBV13 with TRBJ1-4, with 8 bases fitting TRBD1. J lost 4 bases, V lost 5 bases, and 9 bases had no gene match. CDR1 and CDR2 from the germline V gene are PRHDT and FYEKMQ (reference sequence). The CDR3 runs to 16 residues.

This chain uses TRBV18 with TRBJ1-1; D might be TRBD1 (5 bases). The CDR3 is 14 amino acids. Germline values: CDR1 KGHSH, CDR2 LQKENI. V lost 3 bases to trimming and J lost 1 base, with 9 bases between them. Written as DNA, the CDR3 is TGTGCCAGCTCACCGGGGCCGGAGAACACTGAAGCTTTCTTT. It codes for CASSPGPENTEAFF.

The V gene is TRBV19, the J gene TRBJ2-7, with a tentative D call TRBD1 (5 bases). The CDR3 consists of 13 residues. V was cut by 4 bases and J by 5 bases, with 12 bases left in between. CDR1 and CDR2 from the germline V gene are LNHDA and SQIVND (reference sequence). CDR3 in amino acids: CASSSPGWDEQYF. The CDR3 DNA is TGTGCCAGTAGTAGCCCAGGGTGGGACGAGCAGTACTTC.

The V gene is TRBV2, the J gene TRBJ2-1; 8 nucleotides line up with TRBD2. Unmatched junction bases numbered 12, after V lost 4 bases and J lost 7 bases. The CDR3 runs 16 residues. CDR1 is SNHLY, CDR2 FYNNEI, per germline. Here the CDR3 reads CASSVVPSGWGNEQFF. The CDR3 DNA reads as TGTGCCAGCAGTGTCGTCCCTAGCGGGTGGGGGAATGAGCAGTTCTTC.

J is TRBJ2-1 and V is TRBV6-6; 7 nucleotides agree with TRBD1. V dropped 8 bases and J dropped 7; count of bases not matched to a gene: 2. Germline V gene data show CDR1 as MNHNY and CDR2 as SVGAGI (reference sequence). This CDR3 is 11 amino acids long. DNA of the CDR3: TGTGCCAGCCTACAGGGGAATGAGCAGTTCTTC. The encoded protein is CASLQGNEQFF.

CDR3 sequence reads: CASSPWTGGGAEAFF. CDR3 nucleotide sequence: TGTGCCAGCAGTCCCTGGACAGGGGGAGGCGCTGAAGCTTTCTTT. The chain carries TRBV27 and TRBJ1-1, with 10 bases that match TRBD1. The germline V gene has CDR1 MNHEY and CDR2 SMNVEV (reference sequence). V lost 5 bases, J lost 6 bases, and 9 bases stayed unmatched. CDR3 size: 15 residues.

This chain links TRBV2 with TRBJ2-3; a possible D gene is TRBD2 (5 bases). Germline V lookup: CDR1 SNHLY, CDR2 FYNNEI. V shed 8 bases and J shed 6 bases, with 15 bases lying between them. The length of the CDR3 is 13 residues. The CDR3 region has the DNA TGTGCCAGCGGGGAGAGGATTACGGATACGCAGTATTTT. Translating it yields CASGERITDTQYF.

J is TRBJ1-2 and V is TRBV6-5, with D uncertain. This CDR3 is built from 13 residues. V was shortened by 6 bases and J by 2 bases, with 10 bases between the two germline ends. Germline V gene lookup returns CDR1 MNHEY and CDR2 SVGAGI. This CDR3 is CASSPRENYGYTF. CDR3 DNA sequence: TGTGCCAGCAGCCCTCGGGAAAACTATGGCTACACCTTC.

This sequence joins TRBV19 and TRBJ1-5; D unclear. CDR3 length: 14 residues. Deletions cut 8 bases from V and 0 bases from J, with 11 bases between. Germline lookup yields CDR1 LNHDA and CDR2 SQIVND (reference sequence). The CDR3 spells CASRASGSNQPQHF. The CDR3 DNA sequence: TGTGCCAGTCGCGCATCCGGTAGCAATCAGCCCCAGCATTTT.

This chain connects TRBV15 to TRBJ1-3; a weak D match, TRBD1 (6 bases). V was cut by 0 bases and J by 4 bases, with 13 bases left in between. Germline V gene sequence: CDR1 LNHNV, CDR2 YYDKDF (reference sequence). This CDR3 comprises 16 residues. The CDR3 nucleotides read TGTGCCACCAGCAGAGACACCCAGGGGATAGGAAACACCATATATTTT. This translates into CATSRDTQGIGNTIYF.

V gene TRBV5-4 combines with J gene TRBJ2-3; 9 bases are shared with TRBD2. The V segment lost 4 bases and the J segment 6 bases; nucleotides outside the gene matches: 9. Germline CDR1 SGHNT, CDR2 YYREEE (reference sequence). CDR3 length equals 15 residues. CDR3 region: CASSRSAGGTDTQYF. CDR3 bases: TGTGCCAGCAGCCGATCAGCGGGGGGAACGGATACGCAGTATTTT.

The J gene is TRBJ2-1, the V gene TRBV4-1; D perhaps matches TRBD1 (6 bases). The CDR3 spans 15 residues. Trimming removed 1 base from V and 5 bases from J, with 12 bases in between. Germline assignment: CDR1 MGHRA and CDR2 YSYEKL. CDR3 DNA sequence: TGCGCCAGCAGCCAAGCCGACAGGCTACACAATGAGCAGTTCTTC. It is translated as CASSQADRLHNEQFF.

The rearrangement uses TRBV10-3 and TRBJ2-7, with D maybe TRBD1 (6 bases). Trimming took 6 bases from V and 3 from J, leaving 9 bases between them. The CDR3 sequence is 12 residues long. The germline V gene encodes CDR1 ENHRY and CDR2 SYGVKD. The chain's CDR3 is CAISLQGYEQYF. The CDR3 coding sequence is TGTGCCATCAGCCTACAGGGCTACGAGCAGTACTTC.

V gene TRBV18 combines with J gene TRBJ1-3; the D gene is possibly TRBD1 (5 bases). With 3 bases removed from V and 2 bases from J, the gap between germline ends came to 11 bases. The CDR3 sequence is 15 residues long. CDR1 and CDR2 from the germline V gene are KGHSH and LQKENI. The CDR3 nucleotides are TGTGCCAGCTCACCGTCGGGGGAGGCTGGAAACACCATATATTTT. It is translated as CASSPSGEAGNTIYF.

V usage is TRBV2 and J usage is TRBJ1-1; perhaps TRBD1 as D (5 bases). CDR1 is SNHLY, CDR2 FYNNEI, per germline. V was shortened by 6 bases and J by 5 bases, with 10 bases between the two germline ends. CDR3 length: 12 amino acids. Written as DNA, the CDR3 is TGTGCCAGCAGCACCGGGGGGACTGAAGCTTTCTTT. It translates to CASSTGGTEAFF.

The rearrangement joins TRBV28 to TRBJ1-5, with a tentative D call TRBD1 (5 bases). The germline V and J ends were trimmed by 4 bases and 6 bases, with 16 bases remaining between them. The V gene's germline CDR1 is MDHEN and CDR2 SYDVKM. This CDR3 has 15 residues. In DNA form, the CDR3 reads TGTGCCAGCAGTTACCCAGGAGGGGCATCTCAGCCCCAGCATTTT. Translated, it gives CASSYPGGASQPQHF. Variable domain in full (rest from reference TRBV28 and TRBJ1-5): DVKVTQSSRYLVKRTGEKVFLECVQDMDHENMFWYRQDPGLGLRLIYFSYDVKMKEKGDIPEGYSVSREKKERFSLILESASTNQTSMYLCASSYPGGASQPQHFGDGTRLSIL.

The J gene is TRBJ1-5, the V gene TRBV19; 10 bases align to TRBD1. The CDR3 runs to 18 residues. V lost 6 bases, J lost 0 bases, and 11 bases stayed unmatched. Per the germline V gene, CDR1 is LNHDA and CDR2 is SQIVND (reference sequence). CDR3 residues: CASRGTGAIRDSNQPQHF. As DNA, the CDR3 is TGTGCCAGTAGGGGGACAGGGGCGATTAGAGATAGCAATCAGCCCCAGCATTTT.

The V and J genes are TRBV5-4 and TRBJ2-2, with TRBD1 as a possible D gene (5 bases). The CDR3 runs to 18 residues. Trimming removed 2 bases from V and 0 bases from J, with 17 bases in between. Germline V gives CDR1 SGHNT, CDR2 YYREEE (reference sequence). The CDR3 loop is CASSFVRTSFTNTGELFF. The CDR3, as DNA: TGTGCCAGCAGCTTCGTCCGGACATCTTTTACGAACACCGGGGAGCTGTTTTTT.